This T cell receptor beta chain was retrieved from a study of early T cells in non-severe SARS-CoV-2 infection. Study at large: Whole-blood bulk RNA, unsorted, was sequenced, and chains were unpaired.

Comments on this clonotype: What it binds is not known.

Individually, cDNA molecules had unique molecular identifiers attached to them. TCRdb independently ran MiXCR on the 5' RACE reads; one entry per CDR3 protein. Among about 71,000 distinct CDR3 sequences, around 11% were seen once, and the ten largest hold around 2.9%. The study's findings and limits: The matching step, a VDJdb search, favored anti-spike CD8 responses and missed private and CD4 specificities.

There are 14 residues in the CDR3. Germline CDR1 reads DFQATT; CDR2 reads SNEGSKA (reference sequence). V lost 4 bases, J lost 2 bases, and 6 bases stayed unmatched. The genes are TRBV20-1 and TRBJ2-3, with TRBD1 matching over 7 bases. This specimen was whole blood, taken at baseline. The clonotype originates from an adult who was a healthcare worker with PCR-confirmed SARS-CoV-2 infection or an uninfected control (not recorded which). This CDR3 reads CSAKQGSATDTQYF. The CDR3 coding sequence is TGCAGTGCTAAACAGGGGTCCGCCACAGATACGCAGTATTTT.